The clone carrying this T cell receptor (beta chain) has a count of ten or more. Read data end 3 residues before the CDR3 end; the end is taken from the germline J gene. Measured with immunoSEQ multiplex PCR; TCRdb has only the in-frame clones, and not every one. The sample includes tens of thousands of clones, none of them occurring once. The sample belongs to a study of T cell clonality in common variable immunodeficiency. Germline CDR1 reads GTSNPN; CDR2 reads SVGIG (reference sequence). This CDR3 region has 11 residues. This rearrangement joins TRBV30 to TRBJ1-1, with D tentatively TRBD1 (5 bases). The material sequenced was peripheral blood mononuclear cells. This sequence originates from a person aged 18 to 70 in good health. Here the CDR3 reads CAWSDGGGAFF. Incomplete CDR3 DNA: TGTGCCTGGAGTGACGGGGGGGGA.